This T cell receptor beta chain came from a study of blood T cell repertoires in COVID-19. Study at large: Acute and convalescent COVID-19 specimens originated in the United States, Italy and Spain.

TCRdb's table, derived via immunoSEQ multiplex PCR, lists solely in-frame clones and lacks some. This sample has about 32,000 clones, with approximately 93% found just once. CDR3 size: 13 residues. Trimming removed 4 bases from V and 1 base from J, with 7 bases in between. The germline V gene encodes CDR1 MNHEY and CDR2 SVGAGI. The chain has TRBV6-5 and TRBJ1-1; D gene uncertain. The clonotype originates from a male donor with active COVID-19. Sequenced: peripheral blood. The CDR3 coding sequence is TGTGCCAGCAGTTTCAGTTCGAACACTGAAGCTTTCTTT. It encodes CASSFSSNTEAFF.